The next 9 T cell receptor beta chains were all read from a single sample in a study of T cells after yellow fever vaccination. TCRdb called the 5' RACE reads again in MiXCR, with one record for every CDR3 protein. The data show nearly 350,000 distinct CDR3 sequences, 7% to 9% seen once. The source was PBMCs, collected about 41 days after the first yellow fever vaccination. The receptors were gathered from a man younger than 30 who received the YFV17D yellow fever vaccine.

The chain links TRBV5-6 to TRBJ1-2, with a tentative D call TRBD1 (5 bases). Trimming took 4 bases from V and 3 from J, leaving 13 bases between them. This CDR3 is built from 14 residues. From germline, CDR1 is SGHDT and CDR2 YYEEEE. CDR3 coding DNA: TGTGCCAGCAGCCAGGGACGGGTGGACTATGGCTACACCTTC. Encoded protein: CASSQGRVDYGYTF.

Only a few counts were recorded for this clonotype. The chain couples TRBV27 to TRBJ1-2; D unresolved. This CDR3 is built from 13 residues. The V end lost 2 bases, the J end lost 4 bases, and 8 bases lay between the germline ends. Germline V gene lookup returns CDR1 MNHEY and CDR2 SMNVEV (reference sequence). This CDR3 reads CASSLAGRYGYTF. In DNA, the CDR3 is TGTGCCAGCAGTTTAGCCGGACGCTATGGCTACACCTTC.

Turning to this clonotype: One end of the junction fails to match germline, which may point to a read error. The V call is TRBV13, the J call TRBJ1-1; perhaps TRBD1 as D (6 bases). The germline CDR1 and CDR2 sequences are PRHDT and FYEKMQ (reference sequence). The CDR3 sequence is 15 residues long. The CDR3, as DNA: TGTGCCAGCAGCCTAGGGGGTTCTTGGAACACTGAAGCTTTCTTT. It encodes CASSLGGSWNTEAFF. The full variable domain, rest sourced from reference TRBV13 and TRBJ1-1, is AAGVIQSPRHLIKEKRETATLKCYPIPRHDTVYWYQQGPGQDPQFLISFYEKMQSDKGSIPDRFSAQQFSDYHSELNMSSLELGDSALYFCASSLGGSWNTEAFFGQGTRLTVV.

This clonotype has only a few counts. J is TRBJ2-5 and V is TRBV7-2, with 8 bases that match TRBD2. J lost 5 bases, V lost 5 bases, and 10 bases had no gene match. Germline V CDR1 and CDR2: SGHTA, FQGNSA. CDR3 length: 15 residues. This CDR3 reads CASSRTRGGGETQYF. CDR3 bases: TGTGCCAGCAGCCGGACCCGGGGGGGCGGGGAGACCCAGTACTTC.

This clonotype was found a few times. Here the CDR3 reads CSAGPTFLTDTQYF. As DNA, the CDR3 is TGCAGTGCTGGGCCCACCTTCCTCACAGATACGCAGTATTTT. This chain joins TRBV20-1 and TRBJ2-3; D unresolved. CDR3 length equals 14 residues. Germline loops: CDR1 DFQATT, CDR2 SNEGSKA (reference sequence). Trimming took 5 bases from V and 2 from J, leaving 14 bases between them.

V usage is TRBV27 and J usage is TRBJ2-3, with D perhaps being TRBD1 or TRBD2 (6 bases each). The CDR3 covers 15 residues. V shed 6 bases and J shed 3 bases, with 16 bases lying between them. CDR1 is MNHEY, CDR2 SMNVEV, per germline (reference sequence). CDR3 protein: CASRTMEGETDTQYF. The DNA of the CDR3 is TGTGCCAGCAGAACTATGGAGGGGGAGACAGATACGCAGTATTTT.

The chain recombines TRBV2 with TRBJ1-6, with 8 bases identical to TRBD1. After removal of 6 bases from V and 7 bases from J, the junction contained 5 bases not matched to a gene. The germline CDR1 and CDR2 sequences are SNHLY and FYNNEI. There are 14 residues in the CDR3. This chain's CDR3 is CASRSGQGNSPLHF. The CDR3 DNA sequence: TGTGCCAGCAGAAGCGGACAGGGAAATTCACCCCTCCACTTT.

This clonotype has just a few counts. The V call is TRBV15, the J call TRBJ1-5; no definite D call. Germline loops: CDR1 LNHNV, CDR2 YYDKDF (reference sequence). The V end was cut by 5 bases, the J end by 4 bases, with 15 bases between. The CDR3 consists of 15 residues. The CDR3 protein is CATSLGWGRNQPQHF. CDR3 DNA sequence: TGTGCCACCAGCCTCGGCTGGGGTAGGAATCAGCCCCAGCATTTT.

V gene TRBV15 combines with J gene TRBJ2-1; TRBD2 is a possible D gene (6 bases). V was shortened by 0 bases and J by 6 bases, with 15 bases between the two germline ends. Germline CDR1 LNHNV, CDR2 YYDKDF (reference sequence). The CDR3 runs to 16 residues. The CDR3 region is CATSRERESLGNEQFF. In nucleotides, the CDR3 is TGTGCCACCAGCAGAGAACGGGAGTCCCTGGGCAATGAGCAGTTCTTC. The variable domain in full, completed from reference TRBV15 and TRBJ2-1, reads DAMVIQNPRYQVTQFGKPVTLSCSQTLNHNVMYWYQQKSSQAPKLLFHYYDKDFNNEADTPDNFQSRRPNTSFCFLDIRSPGLGDTAMYLCATSRERESLGNEQFFGPGTRLTVL.